The TCR beta chain described here comes from a study of shared clonotypes between healthy human individuals. Subsets obtained from CD4+ cells comprised CD45RA+ naive and CD45RA-negative memory cells. V shed 3 bases and J shed 0 bases, with 12 bases lying between them. This CDR3 contains 15 residues. Germline lookup yields CDR1 SGHRS and CDR2 YFSETQ. Original methodology: From ImmunoSEQ came sequences covering only the junction and carrying no quality scores, so filtering differed. Here immunoSEQ multiplex PCR was the method, and the copy in TCRdb shows in-frame clones only, minus some. For V, J and clone size, that table is used; D and trimming come from the DNA. This table has about 1 million clones, more than 60% appearing once.

This chain uses TRBV5-1 with TRBJ2-5; no firm D call. The source material was memory CD4+ T cells sorted from blood. Subset in this sample: CD45RA-negative fraction. The origin of this receptor is a man younger than 35 in good health. CDR3 DNA: TGCGCCAGCAGCTCTGACGGAAAGTACCAAGAGACCCAGTACTTC. Translating it yields CASSSDGKYQETQYF.